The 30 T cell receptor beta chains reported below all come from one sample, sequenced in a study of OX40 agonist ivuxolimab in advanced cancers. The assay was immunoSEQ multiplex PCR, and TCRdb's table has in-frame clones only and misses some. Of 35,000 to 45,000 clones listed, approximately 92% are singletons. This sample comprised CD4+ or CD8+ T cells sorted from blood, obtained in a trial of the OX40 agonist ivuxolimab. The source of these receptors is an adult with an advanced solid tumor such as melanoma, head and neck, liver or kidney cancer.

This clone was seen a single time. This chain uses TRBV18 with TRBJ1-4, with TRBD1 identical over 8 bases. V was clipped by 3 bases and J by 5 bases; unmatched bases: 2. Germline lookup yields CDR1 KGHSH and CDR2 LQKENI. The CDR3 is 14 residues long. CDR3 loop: CASSPGQENEKLFF. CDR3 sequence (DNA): TGTGCCAGCTCACCGGGACAGGAAAATGAAAAACTGTTTTTT.

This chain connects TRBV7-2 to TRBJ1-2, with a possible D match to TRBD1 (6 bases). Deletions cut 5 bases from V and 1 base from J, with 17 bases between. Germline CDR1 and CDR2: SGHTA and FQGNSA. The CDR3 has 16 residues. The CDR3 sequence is CASSQILGQNNYGYTF. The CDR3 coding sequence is TGTGCCAGCAGCCAAATCCTAGGACAGAATAACTATGGCTACACCTTC.

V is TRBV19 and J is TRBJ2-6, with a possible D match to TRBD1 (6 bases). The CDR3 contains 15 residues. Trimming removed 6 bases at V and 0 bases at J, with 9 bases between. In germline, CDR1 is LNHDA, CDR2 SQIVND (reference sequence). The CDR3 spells CASRQGLSGANVLTF. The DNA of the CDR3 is TGTGCCAGTAGACAGGGCCTCTCTGGGGCCAACGTCCTGACTTTC. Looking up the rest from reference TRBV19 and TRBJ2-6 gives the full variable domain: DGGITQSPKYLFRKEGQNVTLSCEQNLNHDAMYWYRQDPGQGLRLIYYSQIVNDFQKGDIAEGYSVSREKKESFPLTVTSAQKNPTAFYLCASRQGLSGANVLTFGAGSRLTVL.

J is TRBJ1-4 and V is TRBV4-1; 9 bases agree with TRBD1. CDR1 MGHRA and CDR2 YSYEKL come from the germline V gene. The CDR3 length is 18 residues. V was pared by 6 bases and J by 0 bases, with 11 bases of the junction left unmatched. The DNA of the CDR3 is TGCGCCAGCAGGGACCGGGACAGGGCTTATTCAACTAATGAAAAACTGTTTTTT. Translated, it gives CASRDRDRAYSTNEKLFF.

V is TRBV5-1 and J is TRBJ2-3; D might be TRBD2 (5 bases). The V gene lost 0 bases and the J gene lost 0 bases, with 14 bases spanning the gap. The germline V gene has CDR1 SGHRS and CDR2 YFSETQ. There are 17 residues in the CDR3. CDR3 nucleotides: TGCGCCAGCAGCTTGGGCGGGTCCGCTACTAGCACAGATACGCAGTATTTT. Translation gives CASSLGGSATSTDTQYF.

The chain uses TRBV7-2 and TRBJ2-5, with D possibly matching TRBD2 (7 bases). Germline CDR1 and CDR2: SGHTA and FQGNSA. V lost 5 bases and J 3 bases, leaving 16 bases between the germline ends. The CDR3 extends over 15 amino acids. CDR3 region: CASSQVAGAEETQYF. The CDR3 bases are TGTGCCAGCAGCCAGGTCGCGGGGGCAGAAGAGACCCAGTACTTC. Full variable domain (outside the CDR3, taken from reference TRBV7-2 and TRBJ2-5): GAGVSQSPSNKVTEKGKDVELRCDPISGHTALYWYRQSLGQGLEFLIYFQGNSAPDKSGLPSDRFSAERTGGSVSTLTIQRTQQEDSAVYLCASSQVAGAEETQYFGPGTRLLVL.

CDR3 region: CAWSIGGYNEQFF. The CDR3 DNA follows: TGTGCCTGGAGTATTGGGGGCTACAATGAGCAGTTCTTC. The gene calls are TRBV30 and TRBJ2-1, with D perhaps matching TRBD1 or TRBD2 (5 bases each). This CDR3 region has 13 residues. V lost 2 bases and J 3 bases, leaving 8 bases between the germline ends. In germline, CDR1 is GTSNPN, CDR2 SVGIG (reference sequence).

The CDR3, as DNA: TGTGCCAGCGGCAGGGACTTGTCCACAGATACGCAGTATTTT. It codes for CASGRDLSTDTQYF. The chain joins TRBV5-6 to TRBJ2-3, with D perhaps TRBD2 (6 bases). CDR1 and CDR2 from the germline V gene are SGHDT and YYEEEE. V was shortened by 7 bases and J by 2 bases, with 14 bases between the two germline ends. The CDR3 extends over 14 amino acids.

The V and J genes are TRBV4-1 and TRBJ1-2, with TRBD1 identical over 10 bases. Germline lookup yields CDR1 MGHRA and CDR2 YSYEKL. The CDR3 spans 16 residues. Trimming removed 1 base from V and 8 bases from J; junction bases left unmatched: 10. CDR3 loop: CASSQGQGAGIRGYTF. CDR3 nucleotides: TGCGCCAGCAGCCAAGGACAGGGGGCAGGGATAAGAGGCTACACCTTC.

CDR3 DNA sequence: TGCGCCAGCAGGACAGGACTGAACACTGAAGCTTTCTTT. It codes for CASRTGLNTEAFF. This sequence joins TRBV5-1 and TRBJ1-1; D is perhaps TRBD1 (6 bases). This CDR3 comprises 13 residues. V shed 5 bases and J shed 0 bases, with 8 bases lying between them. Germline CDR1 is SGHRS and CDR2 is YFSETQ.

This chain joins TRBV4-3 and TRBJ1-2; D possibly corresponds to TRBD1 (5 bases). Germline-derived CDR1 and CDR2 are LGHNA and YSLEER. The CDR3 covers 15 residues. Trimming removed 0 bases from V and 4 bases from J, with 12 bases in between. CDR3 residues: CASSQEWWTPYGYTF. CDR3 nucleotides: TGCGCCAGCAGCCAAGAGTGGTGGACACCCTATGGCTACACCTTC.

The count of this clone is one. This chain's CDR3 is CASSAQLRGEQFF. The DNA for the CDR3 is TGTGCCAGCAGCGCACAACTCCGGGGGGAGCAGTTCTTC. The chain couples TRBV9 to TRBJ2-1, with D possibly being TRBD2 (6 bases). From germline, CDR1 is SGDLS and CDR2 YYNGEE. The CDR3 extends over 13 amino acids. Deletions cut 3 bases from V and 10 bases from J, with 14 bases between.

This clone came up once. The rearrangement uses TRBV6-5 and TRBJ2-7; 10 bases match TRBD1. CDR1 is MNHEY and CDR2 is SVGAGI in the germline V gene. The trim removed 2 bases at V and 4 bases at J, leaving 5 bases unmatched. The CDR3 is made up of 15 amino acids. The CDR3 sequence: CASSYTRTGGYEQYF. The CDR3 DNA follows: TGTGCCAGCAGTTACACCCGGACAGGGGGATACGAGCAGTACTTC.

The CDR3 is CASSFTGHTGADTQYF. CDR3 bases: TGTGCCAGCAGCTTCACCGGGCATACAGGCGCAGATACGCAGTATTTT. This chain uses TRBV6-6 with TRBJ2-3, with a possible D match to TRBD1 (5 bases). V lost 6 bases and J 4 bases, leaving 20 bases between the germline ends. The CDR3 loop spans 16 amino acids. Germline CDR1 reads MNHNY; CDR2 reads SVGAGI (reference sequence).

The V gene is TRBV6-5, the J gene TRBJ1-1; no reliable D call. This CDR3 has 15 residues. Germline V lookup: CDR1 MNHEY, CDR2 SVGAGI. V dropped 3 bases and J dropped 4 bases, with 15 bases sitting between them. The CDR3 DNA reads TGTGCCAGCAGTTATACCCCCATTACGTCCACTGAAGCTTTCTTT. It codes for CASSYTPITSTEAFF.

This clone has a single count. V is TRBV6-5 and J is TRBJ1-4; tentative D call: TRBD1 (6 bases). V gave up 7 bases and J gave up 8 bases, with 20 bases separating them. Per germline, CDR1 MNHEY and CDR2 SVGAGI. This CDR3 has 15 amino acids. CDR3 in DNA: TGTGCCAGCACCTCACCGGACAGAGGGAGGGAAAAACTGTTTTTT. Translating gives CASTSPDRGREKLFF.

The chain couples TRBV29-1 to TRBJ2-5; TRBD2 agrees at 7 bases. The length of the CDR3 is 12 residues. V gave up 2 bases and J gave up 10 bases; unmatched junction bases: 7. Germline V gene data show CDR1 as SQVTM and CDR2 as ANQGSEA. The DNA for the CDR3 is TGCAGCGTTGAATGGGGGGGTGGCGTCCAGTACTTC. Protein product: CSVEWGGGVQYF.

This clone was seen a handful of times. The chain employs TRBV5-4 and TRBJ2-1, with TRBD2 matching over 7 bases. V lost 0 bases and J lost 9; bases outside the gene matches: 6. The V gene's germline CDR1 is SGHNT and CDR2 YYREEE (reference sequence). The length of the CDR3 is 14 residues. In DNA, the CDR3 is TGTGCCAGCAGCTTGGAAGCGGGAAGTGGTGAGCAGTTCTTC. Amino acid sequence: CASSLEAGSGEQFF.

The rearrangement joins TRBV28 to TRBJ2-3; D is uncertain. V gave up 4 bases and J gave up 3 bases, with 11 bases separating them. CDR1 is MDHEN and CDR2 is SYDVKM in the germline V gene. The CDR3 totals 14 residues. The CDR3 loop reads CASSSPGLTDTQYF. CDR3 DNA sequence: TGTGCCAGCAGTTCGCCCGGGCTGACAGATACGCAGTATTTT.

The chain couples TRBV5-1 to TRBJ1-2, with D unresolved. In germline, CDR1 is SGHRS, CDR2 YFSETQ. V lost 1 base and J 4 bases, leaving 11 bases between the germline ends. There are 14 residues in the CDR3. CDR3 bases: TGCGCCAGCAGCTTGTTAACAGAAAGCTATGGCTACACCTTC. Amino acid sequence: CASSLLTESYGYTF.

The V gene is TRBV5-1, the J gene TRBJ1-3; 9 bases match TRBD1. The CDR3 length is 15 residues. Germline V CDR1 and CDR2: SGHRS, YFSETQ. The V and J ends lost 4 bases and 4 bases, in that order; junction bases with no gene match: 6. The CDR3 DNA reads TGCGCCAGCAGCGTCACAGGGGGCTACGGAAACACCATATATTTT. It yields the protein CASSVTGGYGNTIYF.

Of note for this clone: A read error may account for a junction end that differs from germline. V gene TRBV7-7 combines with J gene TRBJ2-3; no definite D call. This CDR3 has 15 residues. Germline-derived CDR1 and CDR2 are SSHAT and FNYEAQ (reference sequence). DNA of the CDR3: TGTGCTAGCAGCCCTCAGCCGTCCAGCACAGATACGCAGTATTTT. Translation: CASSPQPSSTDTQYF.

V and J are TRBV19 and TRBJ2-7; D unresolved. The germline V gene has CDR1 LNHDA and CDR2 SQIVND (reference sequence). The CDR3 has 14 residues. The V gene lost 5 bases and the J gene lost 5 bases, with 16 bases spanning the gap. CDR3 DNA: TGTGCCAGTAGTGACGGCTCATGGGCCCACGAGCAGTACTTC. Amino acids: CASSDGSWAHEQYF.

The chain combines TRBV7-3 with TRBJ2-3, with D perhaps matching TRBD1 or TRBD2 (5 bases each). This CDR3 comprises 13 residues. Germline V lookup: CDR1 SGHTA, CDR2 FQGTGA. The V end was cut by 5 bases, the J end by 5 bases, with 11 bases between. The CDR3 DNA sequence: TGTGCCAGCAGCCCGGAGAGGGGAGATACGCAGTATTTT. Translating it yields CASSPERGDTQYF.

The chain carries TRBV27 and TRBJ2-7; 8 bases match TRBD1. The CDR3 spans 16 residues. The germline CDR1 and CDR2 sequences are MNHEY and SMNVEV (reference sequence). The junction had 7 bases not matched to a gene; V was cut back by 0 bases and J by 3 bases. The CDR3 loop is CASSLSGQGASYEQYF. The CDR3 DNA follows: TGTGCCAGCAGTTTATCCGGGCAGGGGGCCAGCTACGAGCAGTACTTC.

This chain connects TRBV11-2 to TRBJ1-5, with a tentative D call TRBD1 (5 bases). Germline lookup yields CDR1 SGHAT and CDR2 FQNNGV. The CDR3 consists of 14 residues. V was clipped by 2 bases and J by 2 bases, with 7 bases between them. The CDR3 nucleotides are TGTGCCAGCAGCTTACCGGGGGGCAATCAGCCCCAGCATTTT. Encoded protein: CASSLPGGNQPQHF.

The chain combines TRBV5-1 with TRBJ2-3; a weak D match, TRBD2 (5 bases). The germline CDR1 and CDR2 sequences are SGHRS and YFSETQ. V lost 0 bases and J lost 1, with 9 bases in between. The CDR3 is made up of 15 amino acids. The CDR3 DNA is TGCGCCAGCAGCTTGGAAGGGAGTGGCACAGATACGCAGTATTTT. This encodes CASSLEGSGTDTQYF.

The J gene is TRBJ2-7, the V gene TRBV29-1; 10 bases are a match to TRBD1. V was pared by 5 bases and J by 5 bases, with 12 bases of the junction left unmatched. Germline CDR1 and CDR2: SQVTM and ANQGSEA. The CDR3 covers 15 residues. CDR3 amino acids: CSVSTTGTGAHEQYF. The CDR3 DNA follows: TGCAGCGTTTCCACCACCGGGACAGGGGCCCACGAGCAGTACTTC.

CDR3 DNA sequence: TGTGCCAGTAGTTGGGCGGGAGGGCTCCAAGAGACCCAGTACTTC. Translating gives CASSWAGGLQETQYF. J is TRBJ2-5 and V is TRBV19; 9 bases line up with TRBD2. Looked up from germline, CDR1 is LNHDA and CDR2 is SQIVND (reference sequence). CDR3 length equals 15 residues. The trim removed 5 bases at V and 1 base at J, leaving 5 bases unmatched.

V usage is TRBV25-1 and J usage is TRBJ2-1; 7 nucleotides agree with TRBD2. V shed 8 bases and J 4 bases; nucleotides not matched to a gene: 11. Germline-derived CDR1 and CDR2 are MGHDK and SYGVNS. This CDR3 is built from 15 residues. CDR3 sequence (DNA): TGTGCCAGCTCGGGGGGAGGTGGAACTTACAATGAGCAGTTCTTC. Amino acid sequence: CASSGGGGTYNEQFF.